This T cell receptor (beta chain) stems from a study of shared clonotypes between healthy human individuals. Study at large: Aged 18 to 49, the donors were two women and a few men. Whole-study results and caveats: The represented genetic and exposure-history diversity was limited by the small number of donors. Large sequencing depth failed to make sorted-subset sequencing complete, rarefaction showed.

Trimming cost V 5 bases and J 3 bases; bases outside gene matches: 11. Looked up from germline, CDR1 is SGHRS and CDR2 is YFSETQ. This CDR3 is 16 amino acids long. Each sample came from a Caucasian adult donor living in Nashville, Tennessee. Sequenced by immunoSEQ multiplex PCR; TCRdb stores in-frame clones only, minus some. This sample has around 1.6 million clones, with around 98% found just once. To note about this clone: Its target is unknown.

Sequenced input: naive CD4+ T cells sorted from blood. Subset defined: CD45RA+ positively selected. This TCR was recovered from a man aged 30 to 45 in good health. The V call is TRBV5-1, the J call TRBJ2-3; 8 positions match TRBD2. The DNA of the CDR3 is TGCGCCAGCAGGGGTAGCGGGACCTGGGGAACAGATACGCAGTATTTT. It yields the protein CASRGSGTWGTDTQYF.